Listed below are T cell receptor beta chains from one sample, sequenced in a study of T cells after posttransplantation cyclophosphamide. The data were produced by immunoSEQ multiplex PCR, yet TCRdb's version contains in-frame clones alone and is incomplete. Of about 52,000 clones listed, roughly 94% are singletons. What was sequenced was PBMCs. Receptors originate from a woman between 25 and 40 years old in good health and a related stem cell transplant donor. The CDR3 runs from the conserved cysteine through the conserved F or W. Fields, in order: CDR3 DNA, CDR3 protein, clone size, D gene, V gene, J gene. D genes are given only for firm matches. Part of the rows lack a size; the others show once, few, many or a class for expanded clones.

DNA: TGTGCCAGCAGGGGGGGAGGGGCTCAAGGGGGGAATGAGCAGTTCTTC; CDR3: CASRGGGAQGGNEQFF; size: NA; D: NA; V: TRBV5-4; J: TRBJ2-1
DNA: TGTGCCAGCTCACCAGGCACAGGGTACGAGCAGTACTTC; CDR3: CASSPGTGYEQYF; size: NA; D: NA; V: TRBV18; J: TRBJ2-7
DNA: TGTGCCTGGGGGGGACAGTACTATGGCTACACCTTC; CDR3: CAWGGQYYGYTF; size: NA; D: TRBD1; V: TRBV30; J: TRBJ1-2
DNA: TGTGCCAGCTCTCCCTCACCCAGGATCGGTCAGCCCCAGCATTTT; CDR3: CASSPSPRIGQPQHF; size: once; D: NA; V: TRBV18; J: TRBJ1-5
DNA: TGTGCCAGCAAGGGGGGGCGGACTGAAGCTTTCTTT; CDR3: CASKGGRTEAFF; size: NA; D: NA; V: TRBV6-5; J: TRBJ1-1
DNA: TGTGCCAGCAGTAAAACCGGGACAGCTTACGAGCAGTACTTC; CDR3: CASSKTGTAYEQYF; size: NA; D: TRBD1; V: TRBV7-2; J: TRBJ2-7
DNA: TGTGCCAGCAGCTGGGACAGGGCAGGGACTGAAGCTTTCTTT; CDR3: CASSWDRAGTEAFF; size: NA; D: TRBD1; V: TRBV11-2; J: TRBJ1-1
DNA: TGTGCCAGCAGCTCTAGCGGGGGGCTATACAATGAGCAGTTCTTC; CDR3: CASSSSGGLYNEQFF; size: once; D: TRBD2; V: TRBV7-3; J: TRBJ2-1
DNA: TGCAGCGTTAGGGACAGGGGGGGCCAAGAGACCCAGTACTTC; CDR3: CSVRDRGGQETQYF; size: NA; D: TRBD1; V: TRBV29-1; J: TRBJ2-5
DNA: TGTGCCAGCAGCTTGGCGGGAAGGAGCTCAGATACGCAGTATTTT; CDR3: CASSLAGRSSDTQYF; size: NA; D: NA; V: TRBV5-6; J: TRBJ2-3
DNA: TGTGCCAGCGGTCCTGGGACTAGCGGGGGGGGACGATACAATGAGCAGTTCTTC; CDR3: CASGPGTSGGGRYNEQFF; size: NA; D: TRBD2; V: TRBV7-9; J: TRBJ2-1
DNA: TGTGCCAGCAGCTTGGCAGGTAGCACAGATACGCAGTATTTT; CDR3: CASSLAGSTDTQYF; size: NA; D: NA; V: TRBV5-6; J: TRBJ2-3
DNA: TGTGCCAGCAGTGGGGCGGACGTAAAACTGTTTTTT; CDR3: CASSGADVKLFF; size: NA; D: NA; V: TRBV28; J: TRBJ1-4
DNA: TGTGCCAGCAGCGTAAGCGGGGGCTACGAGCAGTACTTC; CDR3: CASSVSGGYEQYF; size: NA; D: TRBD2; V: TRBV7-9; J: TRBJ2-7
DNA: TGTGCCAGCAGTTTAGGCGATACAGGGGTTACGCCTGATAGCAATCAGCCCCAGCATTTT; CDR3: CASSLGDTGVTPDSNQPQHF; size: once; D: TRBD1; V: TRBV27; J: TRBJ1-5
DNA: TGTGCCAGCAGCTCAAGGGGGCTAGCGGGGAATACGCAGTATTTT; CDR3: CASSSRGLAGNTQYF; size: NA; D: TRBD2; V: TRBV11-2; J: TRBJ2-3
DNA: TGTGCCAGCAGCGCGGGACAGATTAATGAGCAGTTCTTC; CDR3: CASSAGQINEQFF; size: NA; D: TRBD1; V: TRBV9; J: TRBJ2-1
DNA: TGTGCCAGCAAAAGACAGGGGGCGCGTGGCTACACCTTC; CDR3: CASKRQGARGYTF; size: NA; D: TRBD1; V: TRBV28; J: TRBJ1-2
DNA: TGTGCCTGGAGTGTTTTCGGGGAAACTAATGAAAAACTGTTTTTT; CDR3: CAWSVFGETNEKLFF; size: NA; D: NA; V: TRBV30; J: TRBJ1-4
DNA: TGTGCCAGCAGCTTAGTTAACAGGGGGCGGAGAAATTCACCCCTCCACTTT; CDR3: CASSLVNRGRRNSPLHF; size: NA; D: TRBD1; V: TRBV7-8; J: TRBJ1-6
DNA: TGTGCCAGTGGGACAGCATCTAGCAATCAGCCCCAGCATTTT; CDR3: CASGTASSNQPQHF; size: NA; D: TRBD1; V: TRBV28; J: TRBJ1-5
DNA: TGTGCCAGCTCACCCGCGAGTCTGGCTGAAGCTTTCTTT; CDR3: CASSPASLAEAFF; size: NA; D: NA; V: TRBV18; J: TRBJ1-1
DNA: TGTGCCACCGCCACCTGGGGGGGGGCTCAGCCCCAGCATTTT; CDR3: CATATWGGAQPQHF; size: NA; D: NA; V: TRBV15; J: TRBJ1-5
DNA: TGTGCCAGCAGCGTAGCAGGGGGCAACGAGCAGTACTTC; CDR3: CASSVAGGNEQYF; size: NA; D: TRBD1; V: TRBV9; J: TRBJ2-7
DNA: TGTGCCAGCAGTCCGACAGGGAACGGCTACACCTTC; CDR3: CASSPTGNGYTF; size: NA; D: TRBD1; V: TRBV2; J: TRBJ1-2
DNA: TGTGCCAGCAGCCGGGGACTAGGGGAGTACCAAGAGACCCAGTACTTC; CDR3: CASSRGLGEYQETQYF; size: NA; D: TRBD2; V: TRBV7-9; J: TRBJ2-5
DNA: TGCGCCAGCAGCCAAGGCAGGGGGCTTGAAGCTTTCTTT; CDR3: CASSQGRGLEAFF; size: NA; D: TRBD1; V: TRBV4-1; J: TRBJ1-1
DNA: TGCGCCAGCAGCTTGGCACTGCCGGGTCAAGAGACCCAGTACTTC; CDR3: CASSLALPGQETQYF; size: NA; D: NA; V: TRBV5-1; J: TRBJ2-5
DNA: TGTGCCAGCAGTTATGACAGGAAAAACTATGGCTACACCTTC; CDR3: CASSYDRKNYGYTF; size: NA; D: NA; V: TRBV6-5; J: TRBJ1-2
DNA: TGTGCCATCAGTGGGACAGGGGTCTCGAACACTGAAGCTTTCTTT; CDR3: CAISGTGVSNTEAFF; size: once; D: TRBD1; V: TRBV10-3; J: TRBJ1-1
DNA: TGTGCCAGCACCCTGACAGGGGATGAAAAACTGTTTTTT; CDR3: CASTLTGDEKLFF; size: NA; D: TRBD1; V: TRBV7-2; J: TRBJ1-4
DNA: TGTGCCAGTAGTATCTCTCCTAGCCTGAACACCGGGGAGCTGTTTTTT; CDR3: CASSISPSLNTGELFF; size: NA; D: NA; V: TRBV19; J: TRBJ2-2
DNA: TGCAGCGTTCAGAAATCAGATACGCAGTATTTT; CDR3: CSVQKSDTQYF; size: NA; D: NA; V: TRBV29-1; J: TRBJ2-3
DNA: TGTGCCACCAGCGACGGAGTCGGATCCCCTGAAGCTTTCTTT; CDR3: CATSDGVGSPEAFF; size: NA; D: NA; V: TRBV15; J: TRBJ1-1
DNA: TGTGCCAGCAGCTTAGGCGCGCAGGCAACTAAAAACATTCAGTACTTC; CDR3: CASSLGAQATKNIQYF; size: NA; D: NA; V: TRBV7-9; J: TRBJ2-4
DNA: TGTGCCAGCAGCTTAGGACTTAGCACAGATACGCAGTATTTT; CDR3: CASSLGLSTDTQYF; size: once; D: NA; V: TRBV7-2; J: TRBJ2-3
DNA: TGTGCCAGCAGCGGTCGACGGGATGAGCAGTTCTTC; CDR3: CASSGRRDEQFF; size: NA; D: NA; V: TRBV5-4; J: TRBJ2-1
DNA: TGTGCCAGCAGCTCTACCCGAAGATTAAGCGATGAGCAGTTCTTC; CDR3: CASSSTRRLSDEQFF; size: NA; D: NA; V: TRBV7-9; J: TRBJ2-1
DNA: TGTGCCAGTAGTATGGGACAGGCGGGAATTAACTATGGCTACACCTTC; CDR3: CASSMGQAGINYGYTF; size: NA; D: TRBD1; V: TRBV19; J: TRBJ1-2
DNA: TGTGCCAGTAGTATGATTGGGACAGTCAATCAGCCCCAGCATTTT; CDR3: CASSMIGTVNQPQHF; size: NA; D: TRBD1; V: TRBV19; J: TRBJ1-5